This TCR beta chain originates from a study of OX40 agonist ivuxolimab in advanced cancers. From germline, CDR1 is LNHDA and CDR2 SQIVND (reference sequence). Trimming took 3 bases from V and 1 from J, leaving 6 bases between them. The CDR3 has 13 amino acids. Profiling relied on immunoSEQ multiplex PCR, and the TCRdb table lists in-frame clones only, not all of them. The sample has around 100,000 clones; about 86% are singletons. Specimen: CD4+ or CD8+ T cells sorted from blood, collected in a trial of the OX40 agonist ivuxolimab. This sequence originates from an adult with an advanced solid tumor such as melanoma, head and neck, liver or kidney cancer. The chain combines TRBV19 with TRBJ2-5; no reliable D call. The CDR3 protein is CASSITAQETQYF. The DNA for the CDR3 is TGTGCCAGTAGTATTACAGCCCAAGAGACCCAGTACTTC.